The following is a TCR beta chain sequence with its context. Its matching antigen is unknown. Sequenced by immunoSEQ multiplex PCR; TCRdb stores in-frame clones only, minus some. The sample has millions of clones, approximately 90% seen once; the top ten hold roughly 0.14%. These data are taken from a study of shared clonotypes between healthy human individuals. Findings and caveats of the study: When naive CD4 clonotypes were compared across a few donors, 5% to 5.5% were shared.

The CDR3 totals 15 residues. Germline V gene sequence: CDR1 SGHTA, CDR2 FQGNSA. V lost 5 bases to trimming and J lost 4 bases, with 16 bases between them. V and J are TRBV7-2 and TRBJ2-3; D is perhaps TRBD1 or TRBD2 (5 bases each). Sequencing input: naive CD4+ T cells sorted from blood. The subset was: CD45RA+ positively selected. This TCR was sampled from a young man in good health. The CDR3 region has the DNA TGTGCCAGCAGCCCCCGAGGGCTGGGGGCAGATACGCAGTATTTT. As protein: CASSPRGLGADTQYF.